This T cell receptor beta chain is from a study of blood T cell repertoires in COVID-19. Study-level background: Italy, Spain and the United States were the sources of the convalescent and acute COVID-19 samples. T cells, B-cell-depleted T cells, or PBMCs provided the cDNA or gDNA that served as material.

V gave up 2 bases and J gave up 0 bases; unmatched junction bases: 1. Germline V gives CDR1 SGHNT, CDR2 YYREEE (reference sequence). The CDR3 extends over 15 amino acids. Per the original methods: From reference gene primer amplification, estimates of nucleated cell counts were derived. Profiling relied on immunoSEQ multiplex PCR, and the TCRdb table lists in-frame clones only, not all of them. V and J calls and clone size follow that table, whereas D and trimming were derived from the DNA. The sample shows 80,000 to 95,000 clones, approximately 89% of them seen only once. The sequenced material came from peripheral blood. The chain carries TRBV5-4 and TRBJ2-2, with TRBD2 matching over 7 bases. The receptor was derived from a human donor in a cohort sampled during active COVID-19. The CDR3 region is CASSFLAANTGELFF. The CDR3 coding sequence is TGTGCCAGCAGCTTTCTAGCGGCGAACACCGGGGAGCTGTTTTTT. The full variable domain, in which reference TRBV5-4 and TRBJ2-2 provide the parts outside the CDR3, is ETGVTQSPTHLIKTRGQQVTLRCSSQSGHNTVSWYQQALGQGPQFIFQYYREEENGRGNFPPRFSGLQFPNYSSELNVNALELDDSALYLCASSFLAANTGELFFGEGSRLTVL.